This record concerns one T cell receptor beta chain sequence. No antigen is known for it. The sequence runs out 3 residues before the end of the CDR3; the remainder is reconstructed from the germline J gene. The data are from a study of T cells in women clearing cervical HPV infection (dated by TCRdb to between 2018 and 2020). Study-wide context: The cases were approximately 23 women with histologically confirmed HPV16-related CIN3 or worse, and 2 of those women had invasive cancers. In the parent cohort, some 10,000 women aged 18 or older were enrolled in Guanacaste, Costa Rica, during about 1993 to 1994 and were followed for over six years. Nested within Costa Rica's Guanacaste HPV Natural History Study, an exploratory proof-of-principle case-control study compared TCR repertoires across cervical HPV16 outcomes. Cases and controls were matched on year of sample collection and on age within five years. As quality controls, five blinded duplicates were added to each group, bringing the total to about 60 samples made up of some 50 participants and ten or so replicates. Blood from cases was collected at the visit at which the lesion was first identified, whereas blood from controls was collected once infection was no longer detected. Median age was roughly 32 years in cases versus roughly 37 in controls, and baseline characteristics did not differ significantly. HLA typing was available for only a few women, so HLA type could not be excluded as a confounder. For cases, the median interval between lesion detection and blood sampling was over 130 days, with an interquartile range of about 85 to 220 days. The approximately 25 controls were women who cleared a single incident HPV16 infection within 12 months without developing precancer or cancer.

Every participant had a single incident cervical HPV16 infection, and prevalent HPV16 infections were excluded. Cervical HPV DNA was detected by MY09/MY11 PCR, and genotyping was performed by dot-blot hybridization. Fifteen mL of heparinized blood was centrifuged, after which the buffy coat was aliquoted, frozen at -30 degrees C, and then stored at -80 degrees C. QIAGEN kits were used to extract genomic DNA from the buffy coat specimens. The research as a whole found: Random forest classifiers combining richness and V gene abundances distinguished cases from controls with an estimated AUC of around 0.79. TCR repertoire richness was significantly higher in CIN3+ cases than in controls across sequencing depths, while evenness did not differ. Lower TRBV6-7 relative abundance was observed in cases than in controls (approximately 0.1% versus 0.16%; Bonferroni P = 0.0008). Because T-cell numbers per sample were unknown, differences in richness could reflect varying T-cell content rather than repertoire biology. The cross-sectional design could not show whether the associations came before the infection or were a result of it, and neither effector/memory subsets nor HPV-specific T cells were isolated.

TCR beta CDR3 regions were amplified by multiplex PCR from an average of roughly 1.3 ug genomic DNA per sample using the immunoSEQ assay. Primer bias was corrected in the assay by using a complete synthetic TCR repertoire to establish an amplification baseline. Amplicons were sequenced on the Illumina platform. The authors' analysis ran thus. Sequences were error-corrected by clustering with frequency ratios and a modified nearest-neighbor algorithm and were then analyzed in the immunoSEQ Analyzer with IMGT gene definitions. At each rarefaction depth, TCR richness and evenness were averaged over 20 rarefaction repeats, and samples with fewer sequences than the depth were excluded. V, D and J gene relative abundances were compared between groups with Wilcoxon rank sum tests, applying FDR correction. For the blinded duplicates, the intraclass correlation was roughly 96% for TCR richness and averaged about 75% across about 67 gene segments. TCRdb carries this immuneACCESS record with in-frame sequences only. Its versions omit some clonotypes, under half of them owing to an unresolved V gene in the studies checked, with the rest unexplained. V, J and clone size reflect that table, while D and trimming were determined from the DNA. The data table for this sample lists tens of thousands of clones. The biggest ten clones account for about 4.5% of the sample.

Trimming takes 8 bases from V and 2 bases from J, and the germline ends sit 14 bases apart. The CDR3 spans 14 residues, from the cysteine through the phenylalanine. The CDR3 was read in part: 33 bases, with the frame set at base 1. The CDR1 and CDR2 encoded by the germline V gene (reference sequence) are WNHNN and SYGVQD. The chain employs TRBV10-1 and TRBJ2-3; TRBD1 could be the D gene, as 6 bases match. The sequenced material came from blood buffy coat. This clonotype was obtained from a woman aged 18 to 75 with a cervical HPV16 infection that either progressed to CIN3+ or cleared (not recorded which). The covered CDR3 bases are TGCGCCAGCCCCTACAGGGAACCCACAGATACG. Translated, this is CASPYREPTDT. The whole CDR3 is CASPYREPTDTQYF.